Following are 11 T cell receptor beta chains from one sample sequenced in a study of response to subunit inactivated influenza vaccine. TCRdb used MiXCR to reprocess the RT-PCR reads, holding one entry per CDR3 protein. This table has approximately 160,000 distinct CDR3 sequences, approximately 11% appearing once. Sequences were derived from CD8+ T cells sorted from PBMCs, sampled around 25 months after vaccination. The receptors originated from a man between 50 and 75 years old who received an inactivated influenza vaccine.

The chain is built from TRBV4-2 and TRBJ2-7; D may match TRBD1 or TRBD2 (5 bases each). The CDR3 consists of 15 residues. Trimming shortened V by 0 bases and J by 4 bases, and 13 bases separated the two germline ends. Germline assignment: CDR1 LGHNA and CDR2 YNFKEQ. The CDR3 region has the DNA TGTGCCAGCAGCCAAGAGGGAGAGGGGCAGTACGAGCAGTACTTC. This encodes CASSQEGEGQYEQYF.

This clonotype was counted many times. The chain couples TRBV4-3 to TRBJ1-2, with unresolved D. V lost 0 bases and J 8 bases, leaving 16 bases between the germline ends. Germline-derived CDR1 and CDR2 are LGHNA and YSLEER. The length of the CDR3 is 15 residues. The DNA for the CDR3 is TGCGCCAGCAGCCAAGATCTGGACCGTTCGCCGGGCTACACCTTC. Amino acid sequence: CASSQDLDRSPGYTF.

This clonotype was counted many times. This chain uses TRBV3-1 with TRBJ2-2, with D tentatively TRBD2 (6 bases). Between the trimmed V and J ends, which lost 2 bases and 0 bases, there was a span of 10 bases. In germline, CDR1 is LGHDT, CDR2 YNNKEL (reference sequence). The CDR3 has 16 amino acids. The CDR3 nucleotides read TGTGCCAGCAGCCAATACGGGGGAGCGAACACCGGGGAGCTGTTTTTT. This sequence encodes CASSQYGGANTGELFF.

This clonotype was seen only a few times. This chain connects TRBV12-3 or TRBV12-4 to TRBJ2-2; D remains unclear. This CDR3 comprises 13 residues. V lost 8 bases and J 1 base, leaving 8 bases between the germline ends. The CDR3 nucleotides read TGTGCCAGCGGTGGCGGGAACACCGGGGAGCTGTTTTTT. This encodes CASGGGNTGELFF.

This clonotype was observed a few times. Here the CDR3 reads CASSYRFPADTQYF. In DNA, the CDR3 is TGTGCCAGCAGTTACAGGTTCCCCGCAGATACGCAGTATTTT. The genes are TRBV6-5 and TRBJ2-3; no firm D call. Trimming removed 2 bases at V and 4 bases at J, with 10 bases between. Germline-derived CDR1 and CDR2 are MNHEY and SVGAGI. The CDR3 length is 14 residues.

This clonotype was observed a few times. This chain joins TRBV25-1 and TRBJ2-7, with D possibly being TRBD2 (5 bases). Germline V lookup: CDR1 MGHDK, CDR2 SYGVNS. CDR3 length: 15 amino acids. With 5 bases removed from V and 2 bases from J, the gap between germline ends came to 16 bases. CDR3: CASSPGLGTTYEQYF. The CDR3 DNA follows: TGTGCCAGCAGTCCAGGACTGGGCACCACCTACGAGCAGTACTTC.

This clonotype came up a few times. This chain uses TRBV4-3 with TRBJ2-5; no clear D gene. V was trimmed by 0 bases and J by 7 bases, leaving 15 bases between them. Germline lookup yields CDR1 LGHNA and CDR2 YSLEER. This CDR3 is built from 15 residues. The DNA of the CDR3 is TGCGCCAGCAGCCAAGAATTACTGGATTGGGGGACCCAGTACTTC. It codes for CASSQELLDWGTQYF.

This clonotype was observed a handful of times. This rearrangement joins TRBV4-3 to TRBJ1-6; 7 positions agree with TRBD1. This CDR3 region has 18 residues. V was clipped by 0 bases and J by 7 bases; unmatched bases: 12. Per the germline V gene, CDR1 is LGHNA and CDR2 is YSLEER. CDR3 region: CASSQDRDREFVNSPLHF. CDR3 nucleotide sequence: TGCGCCAGCAGCCAAGATCGCGACAGGGAGTTTGTAAATTCACCCCTCCACTTT.

V usage is TRBV7-8 and J usage is TRBJ2-6; perhaps TRBD1 as D (5 bases). The V end lost 1 base, the J end lost 0 bases, and 10 bases lay between the germline ends. Germline V gene sequence: CDR1 SGHVS, CDR2 FQNEAQ. The CDR3 length is 17 residues. This chain's CDR3 is CASSLDRTSSGANVLTF. The CDR3 nucleotides are TGTGCCAGCAGCTTAGACAGGACGAGCTCTGGGGCCAACGTCCTGACTTTC. Full variable domain (rest looked up from reference TRBV7-8 and TRBJ2-6): GAGVSQSPRYKVAKRGQDVALRCDPISGHVSLFWYQQALGQGPEFLTYFQNEAQLDKSGLPSDRFFAERPEGSVSTLKIQRTQQEDSAVYLCASSLDRTSSGANVLTFGAGSRLTVL.

The chain links TRBV11-3 to TRBJ2-5, with 10 bases aligning to TRBD2. V was pared by 5 bases and J by 9 bases, with 15 bases of the junction left unmatched. CDR1 is SGHNT, CDR2 YENEEA, per germline. The CDR3 extends over 16 amino acids. This CDR3 is CASSTLAGVPIEAQYF. In DNA, the CDR3 is TGTGCCAGCAGCACCCTAGCGGGGGTCCCAATTGAAGCCCAGTACTTC.

The chain joins TRBV3-1 to TRBJ2-7; D perhaps matches TRBD1 (6 bases). V shed 2 bases and J shed 3 bases, with 14 bases lying between them. The germline gives CDR1 LGHDT, CDR2 YNNKEL (reference sequence). The CDR3 loop spans 15 amino acids. The DNA for the CDR3 is TGTGCCAGCAGCCAACGGACAGACCCCGTCTACGAGCAGTACTTC. It encodes CASSQRTDPVYEQYF.